The entry below gives a single T cell receptor beta chain sequence along with its context. This clone's antigen is unknown. No clone much larger than this one lies a single base away; base qualities are absent. CDR1 and CDR2, per the germline V gene (reference sequence), are DFQATT and SNEGSKA. The CDR3 numbers 13 residues from cysteine through phenylalanine. The retained sequence is limited to the CDR3, 39 bases, with the frame set at the first base. This sample was sequenced with an Illumina HiSeq 1500. Clones were called with MiXCR by TCRdb after fastp trimmed the public reads at Q25, and only in-frame beta chains were retained. Each entry merges the rows of one CDR3 protein and shows their most common DNA and genes. In this sample the table shows about 570,000 distinct CDR3 sequences, about 40% of which occur a single time. About 46% of the sample goes to the ten largest clones. The treatment or condition label here, explained by the study, means: in vitro stimulation with specific CMV peptide epitopes to enrich CMV-specific T cells.

This sample stems from a study of T cell repertoires in cytomegalovirus infection (dated 2019 in TCRdb). In the study overall: The peptide stimulations were aimed at well-studied HLA-B-restricted epitopes as well as recently identified HLA-C-restricted CMV epitopes, whose presentation resists viral immunomodulation. Donor HLA type was relevant to the analysis, because carriage of CMV infection together with the matching HLA type was indicated by public TCR beta signatures.

Overall study results and their limits: In the ex vivo response, HLA-C-restricted CMV-specific TCR beta clonotypes were dominant, and in two of eight donors the single most frequent clonotype came from this HLA-C-restricted group. In both this cohort and an independent cohort of 352 donors, the cumulative frequency of public TCR beta family members distinguished carriers of CMV infection plus the relevant HLA type.

The source was cultured PBMCs, collected from culture after CMV antigen stimulation. This sequence was found in a human donor in good health (CMV status not recorded). Some clones in this sample may be carry-over from other donors' samples. The chain couples TRBV20-1 to TRBJ2-3, with TRBD2 perhaps the D gene, on 6 matching bases. The CDR3 loop reads CSHRRASTDTQYF. The sequenced DNA is TGCAGCCACAGGAGGGCTAGCACAGATACGCAGTATTTT.